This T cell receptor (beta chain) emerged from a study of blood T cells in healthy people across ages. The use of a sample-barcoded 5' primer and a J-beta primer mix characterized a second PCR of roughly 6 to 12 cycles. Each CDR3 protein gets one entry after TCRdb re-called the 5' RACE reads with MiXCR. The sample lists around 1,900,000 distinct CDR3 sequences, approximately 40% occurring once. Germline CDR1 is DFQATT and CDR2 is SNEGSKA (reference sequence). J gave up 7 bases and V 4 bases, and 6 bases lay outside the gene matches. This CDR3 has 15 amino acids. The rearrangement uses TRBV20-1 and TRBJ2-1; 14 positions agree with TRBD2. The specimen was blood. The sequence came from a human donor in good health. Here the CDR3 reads CSATRTSGGWNEQFF. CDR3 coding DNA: TGCAGTGCTACCCGGACTAGCGGGGGGTGGAATGAGCAGTTCTTC.